Listed here is a single TCR beta chain. The libraries were made with immunoSEQ v3.0 at survey level. Assay used: immunoSEQ multiplex PCR; TCRdb lists only in-frame clones, some missing. The sample yields some 28,000 clones, more than 80% seen once. The data stem from a study of long-term antiretroviral therapy in people with HIV. CDR1 and CDR2 from the germline V gene are SGHNT and YYREEE (reference sequence). The length of the CDR3 is 14 residues. The trim removed 4 bases at V and 6 bases at J, leaving 9 bases unmatched. This TCR was sampled from a woman aged 40 to 50 with HIV. This rearrangement joins TRBV5-4 to TRBJ2-7; 8 positions agree with TRBD1. The sample here was unsorted PBMCs, taken roughly 5 years after starting antiretroviral therapy. For the CDR3, the DNA is TGTGCCAGCAGCCCCCAGGGGGCGGGACGCGAGCAGTACTTC. Its translation is CASSPQGAGREQYF.